The TCR beta chain under discussion was sequenced for a study of OX40 agonist ivuxolimab in advanced cancers. Study-wide results and caveats: Clonal expansion was seen in CD4+ and CD8+ blood T cells by week 6 at 0.1 to 3.0 mg/kg.

Points on this clone: Its specificity is unknown.

Some clones are missing from TCRdb's copy, which holds only in-frame ones; the method was immunoSEQ multiplex PCR. The sample lists some 40,000 clones; about nine tenths were seen once. The CDR3 extends over 16 amino acids. Per the germline V gene, CDR1 is MRHNA and CDR2 is SNTAGT. The V gene end was trimmed by 1 base and the J gene end by 2 bases; junction bases not matched to a gene: 3. V is TRBV6-4 and J is TRBJ2-1; the match to TRBD2 covers 9 bases. The receptor was derived from an adult with an advanced solid tumor such as melanoma, head and neck, liver or kidney cancer. The sample here was CD4+ or CD8+ T cells sorted from blood, taken in a trial of the OX40 agonist ivuxolimab. The CDR3 reads CASSDLAGATYNEQFF. The CDR3 nucleotides are TGTGCCAGCAGTGACTTAGCGGGGGCTACCTACAATGAGCAGTTCTTC.